This T cell receptor (beta chain) was recovered during a study of OX40 agonist ivuxolimab in advanced cancers. For the study at large: Every patient in dose escalation had hepatocellular carcinoma, melanoma, renal cell or head and neck cancer. Partial responses, seen in three patients, involved one hepatocellular carcinoma and two cutaneous melanomas. Study outcomes and limitations: Partial responders at 0.1-3.0 mg/kg had among the lowest clonal expansion. At 0.1 to 3.0 mg/kg and by week 6, CD4+ and CD8+ T cells in the blood had expanded clonally.

This clone turned up a few times. Its antigen is as yet unknown. The same CDR3 arises from other DNA sequences in this sample as well. Assay used: immunoSEQ multiplex PCR; TCRdb lists only in-frame clones, some missing. The sample has under 65,000 clones, 85% seen once. The source of this sequence is an adult with an advanced solid tumor such as melanoma, head and neck, liver or kidney cancer. The input for sequencing was CD4+ or CD8+ T cells sorted from blood, taken in a trial of the OX40 agonist ivuxolimab.

CDR3 in amino acids: CASSPGQGTYEQYF. The CDR3 DNA reads as TGTGCCAGCAGCCCGGGACAGGGCACCTACGAGCAGTACTTC. The chain has TRBV7-6 and TRBJ2-7; 9 bases fit TRBD1. The CDR3 consists of 14 residues. With 5 bases clipped from V and 2 bases from J, the junction kept 4 bases outside the gene matches. Germline-derived CDR1 and CDR2 are SGHVS and FNYEAQ.